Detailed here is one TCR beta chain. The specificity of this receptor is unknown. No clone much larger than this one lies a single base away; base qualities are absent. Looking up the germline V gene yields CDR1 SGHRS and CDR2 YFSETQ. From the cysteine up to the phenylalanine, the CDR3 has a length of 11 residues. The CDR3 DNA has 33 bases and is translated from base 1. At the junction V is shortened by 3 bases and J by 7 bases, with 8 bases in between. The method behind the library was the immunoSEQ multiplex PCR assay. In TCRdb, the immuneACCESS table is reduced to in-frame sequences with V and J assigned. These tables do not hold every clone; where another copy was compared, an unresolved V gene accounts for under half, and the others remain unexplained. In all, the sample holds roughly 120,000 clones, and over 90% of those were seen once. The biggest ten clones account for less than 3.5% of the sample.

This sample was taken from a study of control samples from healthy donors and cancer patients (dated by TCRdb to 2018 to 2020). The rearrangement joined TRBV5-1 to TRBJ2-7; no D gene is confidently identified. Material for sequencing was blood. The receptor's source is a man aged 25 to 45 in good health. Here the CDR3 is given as CASSSVEEQYF. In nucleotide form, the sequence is TGCGCCAGCAGCTCGGTGGAGGAGCAGTACTTC.